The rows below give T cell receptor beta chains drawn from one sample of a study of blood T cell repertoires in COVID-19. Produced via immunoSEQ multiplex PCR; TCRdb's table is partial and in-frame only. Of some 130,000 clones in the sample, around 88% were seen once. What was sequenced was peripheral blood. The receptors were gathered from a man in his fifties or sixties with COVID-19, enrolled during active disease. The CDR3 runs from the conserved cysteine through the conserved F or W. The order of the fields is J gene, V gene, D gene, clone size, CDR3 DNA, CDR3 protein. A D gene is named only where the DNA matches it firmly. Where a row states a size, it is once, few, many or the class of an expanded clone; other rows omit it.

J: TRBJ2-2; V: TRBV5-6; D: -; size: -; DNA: TGTGCCAGCAGCTTCCTCGTTTCAGGGGAATACACCGGGGAGCTGTTTTTT; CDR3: CASSFLVSGEYTGELFF
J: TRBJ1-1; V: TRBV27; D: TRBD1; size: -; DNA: TGTGCCAGCAGTTTCGGGTCAGGGGGCTCTTCTACTGAAGCTTTCTTT; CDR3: CASSFGSGGSSTEAFF
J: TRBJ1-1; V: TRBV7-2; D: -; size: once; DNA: TGTGCCAGCAGCCCACTCGGGGGGGTTACTGAAGCTTTCTTT; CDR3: CASSPLGGVTEAFF
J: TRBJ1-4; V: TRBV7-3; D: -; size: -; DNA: TGTGCCAGCCAGGCAGGGGAGGGCGCAGAACTGTTTTTT; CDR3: CASQAGEGAELFF
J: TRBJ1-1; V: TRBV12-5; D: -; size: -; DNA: TGTGCTAGTGGTTTGAATTGGGGCAGGAACACTGAAGCTTTCTTT; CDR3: CASGLNWGRNTEAFF
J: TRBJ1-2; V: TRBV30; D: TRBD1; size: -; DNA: TGTGCCTGGAGTGTTTCAGGGGGCGCCTATGGCTACACCTTC; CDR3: CAWSVSGGAYGYTF
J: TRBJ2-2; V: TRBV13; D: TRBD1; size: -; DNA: TGTGCCAGCAGCTCCCGACAGGGGAGGATCACCGGGGAGCTGTTTTTT; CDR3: CASSSRQGRITGELFF
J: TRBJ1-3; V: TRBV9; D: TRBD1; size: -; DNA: TGTGCCAGCAGCGTAGACAGGGGAGGAAACACCATATATTTT; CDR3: CASSVDRGGNTIYF
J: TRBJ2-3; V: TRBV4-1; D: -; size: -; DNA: TGCGCCAGCAGCCAAGATTGGCAGCGGAGCACAGATACGCAGTATTTT; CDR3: CASSQDWQRSTDTQYF
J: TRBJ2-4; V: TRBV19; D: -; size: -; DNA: TGTGCCAGTAGTGTCCGTTTTAGTCCAGGGGCCGTATACAAAAACATTCAGTACTTC; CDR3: CASSVRFSPGAVYKNIQYF
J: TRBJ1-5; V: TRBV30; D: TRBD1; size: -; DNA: TGTGCCTGGAGTCAACAGGGGGGGAGCAATCAGCCCCAGCATTTT; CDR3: CAWSQQGGSNQPQHF
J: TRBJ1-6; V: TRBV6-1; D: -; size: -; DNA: TGTGCCAGCAGTGAAGGGAAGAGGTCACCCCTCCACTTT; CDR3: CASSEGKRSPLHF
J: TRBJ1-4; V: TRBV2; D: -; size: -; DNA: TGTGCCAGCACTCCAACGGGGGGCAGGGGTGAAAAACTGTTTTTT; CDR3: CASTPTGGRGEKLFF
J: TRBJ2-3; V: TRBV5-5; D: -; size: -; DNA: TGTGCCAGCAGCTCGACAGGTCCGGCGGATACGCAGTATTTT; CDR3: CASSSTGPADTQYF
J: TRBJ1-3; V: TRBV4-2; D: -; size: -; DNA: TGTGCCAGCAGCCAAGGCGGGATTCGGTCTGGAAACACCATATATTTT; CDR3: CASSQGGIRSGNTIYF
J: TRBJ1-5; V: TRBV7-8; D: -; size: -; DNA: TGTGCCAGCAGCCCAAACGACAGGCGGGGGGTCAAACCCCAGCATTTT; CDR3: CASSPNDRRGVKPQHF
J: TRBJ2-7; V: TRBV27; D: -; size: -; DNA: TGTGCCAGCAGTTTCCGACAGCCCTACGAGCAGTACTTC; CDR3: CASSFRQPYEQYF
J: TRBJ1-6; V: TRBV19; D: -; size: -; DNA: TGTGCCAGTAGTTTGACAGCCAGGGGTTCACCCCTCCACTTT; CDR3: CASSLTARGSPLHF
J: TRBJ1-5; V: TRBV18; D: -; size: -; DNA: TGTGCCAGCTCACCAGAAGAAATAGTATCTCAGCCCCAGCATTTT; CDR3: CASSPEEIVSQPQHF
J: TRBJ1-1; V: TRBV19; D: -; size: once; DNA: TGTGCCAGTAGTATAGCCGGAAGAGGCACTGAAGCTTTCTTT; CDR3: CASSIAGRGTEAFF
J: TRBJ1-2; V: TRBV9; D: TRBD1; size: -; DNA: TGTGCCAGCAGCGTATCTTCCGGGACAGGGTACTATGGCTACACCTTC; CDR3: CASSVSSGTGYYGYTF
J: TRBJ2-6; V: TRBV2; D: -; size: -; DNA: TGTGCCCCCAGGCTGGGGGGATCCTCTGGGGCCAACGTCCTGACTTTC; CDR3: CAPRLGGSSGANVLTF
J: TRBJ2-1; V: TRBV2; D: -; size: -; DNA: TGTGCCAGCAGTCCGTACAATGAGCAGTTCTTC; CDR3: CASSPYNEQFF
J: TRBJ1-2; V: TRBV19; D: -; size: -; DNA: TGTGCCAGTAGTACCCGATCCGACAGGTTTCTGGTAGGCTACACCTTC; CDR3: CASSTRSDRFLVGYTF
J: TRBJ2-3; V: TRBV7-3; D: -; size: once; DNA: TGTGCCAGCAGCCCAGTGACTCAAAGCACAGATACGCAGTATTTT; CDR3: CASSPVTQSTDTQYF
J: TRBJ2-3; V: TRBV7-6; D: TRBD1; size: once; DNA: TGTGCCAGCAGCTGGGGGACAGGGACAGATACGCAGTATTTT; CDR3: CASSWGTGTDTQYF
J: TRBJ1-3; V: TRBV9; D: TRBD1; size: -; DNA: TGTGCCAGCAGCCCCGACGGGACAGGATCCTCTGGAAACACCATATATTTT; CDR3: CASSPDGTGSSGNTIYF
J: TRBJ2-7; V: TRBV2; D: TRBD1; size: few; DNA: TGTGCCAGCAGGGGGGGACAGGGCTCCTACGAGCAGTACTTC; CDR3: CASRGGQGSYEQYF
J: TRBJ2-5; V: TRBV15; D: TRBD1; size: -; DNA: TGTGCCACCAGCAGGGACAGGGGGCAAGAGACCCAGTACTTC; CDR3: CATSRDRGQETQYF
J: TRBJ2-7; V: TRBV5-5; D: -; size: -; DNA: TGTGCCAGCAGCTTGGTAAGGACAGACTACGAGCAGTACTTC; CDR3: CASSLVRTDYEQYF
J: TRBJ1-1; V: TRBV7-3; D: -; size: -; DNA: TGTGCCAGCAGCTTAGTCGGGAACACTGAAGCTTTCTTT; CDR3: CASSLVGNTEAFF
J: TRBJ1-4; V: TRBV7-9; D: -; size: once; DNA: TGTGCCAGCAGCGTGAACAGGTTAAATAATGAAAAACTGTTTTTT; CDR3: CASSVNRLNNEKLFF
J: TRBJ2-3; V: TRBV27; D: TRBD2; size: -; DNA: TGTGCCAGCAGTGGGACTAGCGGGGGATGGGCAGATACGCAGTATTTT; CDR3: CASSGTSGGWADTQYF
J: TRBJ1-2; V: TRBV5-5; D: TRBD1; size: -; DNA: TGTGCCACCACAGCTTACCAAGGGGGCGGCTATGGCTACACCTTC; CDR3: CATTAYQGGGYGYTF
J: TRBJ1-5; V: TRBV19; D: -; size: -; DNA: TGTGCCAGTAGTTTAGGTGGCACAGGCAATCAGCCCCAGCATTTT; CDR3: CASSLGGTGNQPQHF
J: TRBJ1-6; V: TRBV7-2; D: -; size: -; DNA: TGTGCCAGCAGCTTAGATCGGGGGGCCCATTCACCCCTCCACTTT; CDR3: CASSLDRGAHSPLHF
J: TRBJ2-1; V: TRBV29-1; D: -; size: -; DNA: TGCAGCGTTGGTCAAATGGGGGCCGGAGAGCAGTTCTTC; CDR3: CSVGQMGAGEQFF
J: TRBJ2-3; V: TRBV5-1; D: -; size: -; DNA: TGCGCCAGCAGCTTGGGGCCGGGGGGCAGGGATACGCAGTATTTT; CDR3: CASSLGPGGRDTQYF
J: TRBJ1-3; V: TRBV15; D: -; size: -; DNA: TGTGCCACCAGCCGGGGGGGGAAAAACTCTGGAAACACCATATATTTT; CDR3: CATSRGGKNSGNTIYF
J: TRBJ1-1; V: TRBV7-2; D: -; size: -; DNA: TGTGCCAGCCGACAAGGGGTTGGAACTGAAGCTTTCTTT; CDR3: CASRQGVGTEAFF
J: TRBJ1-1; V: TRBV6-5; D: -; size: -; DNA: TGTGCCAGCAGTTATTCAACTAGGACTGAAGCTTTCTTT; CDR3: CASSYSTRTEAFF
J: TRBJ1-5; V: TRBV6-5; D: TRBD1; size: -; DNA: TGTGCCAGCAGTTGGTTTCCGGGACAGGGGAATCAGCCCCAGCATTTT; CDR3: CASSWFPGQGNQPQHF
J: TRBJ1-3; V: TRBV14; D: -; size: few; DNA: TGTGCCAGCAGCCAAGACATGGGAGACACCATATATTTT; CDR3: CASSQDMGDTIYF